The rows below give T cell receptor beta chains drawn from one sample of a study of long-term antiretroviral therapy in people with HIV. Clones were sequenced by immunoSEQ multiplex PCR, and TCRdb holds only the in-frame ones, with some missing. The sample lists tens of thousands of clones, under 90% occurring once. Sequenced material: unsorted PBMCs, taken less than 5 years after starting antiretroviral therapy. The origin of the receptors is a man aged 40-50 years with HIV. Both conserved end residues are part of each CDR3. Each record gives: V gene, J gene, CDR3 protein.

>TRBV5-1|TRBJ2-7
CASSSGSYEQYF
>TRBV5-1|TRBJ2-3
CASSPPSGFTDTQYF
>TRBV5-4|TRBJ1-2
CASSLEGTGVFHGYTF
>TRBV15|TRBJ2-3
CATSSSRWSLASTDTQYF
>TRBV25-1|TRBJ1-4
CASSEYSAGREELFF
>TRBV4-1|TRBJ2-7
CASSPTGTPSDEQYF
>TRBV27|TRBJ1-5
CASSPRTALTRQPQHF
>TRBV27|TRBJ1-2
CASSPGQGFFYGYTF
>TRBV9|TRBJ1-1
CASSPTGGPNTEAFF
>TRBV10-2|TRBJ2-7
CASSPTGKGGYEQYF
>TRBV6-5|TRBJ1-2
CASSDPGQHGYTF
>TRBV27|TRBJ2-7
CASNVAGDPTYEQYF
>TRBV28|TRBJ1-1
CASSLQGSREAFF
>TRBV7-9|TRBJ2-1
CASSATGGLASNEQFF
>TRBV5-6|TRBJ2-3
CASSLQGLAWADTQYF
>TRBV19|TRBJ1-3
CASKRTGGENTIYF
>TRBV4-1|TRBJ2-7
CASSLSPTTYEQYF
>TRBV18|TRBJ1-1
CASSQSESLNTEAFF
>TRBV18|TRBJ1-3
CASSAGPINYSGNTIYF
>TRBV7-2|TRBJ2-7
CASSLAGGPYYEQYF
>TRBV7-6|TRBJ2-3
CASSLLLGAQYF
>TRBV6-1|TRBJ2-5
CASSAVGGTQYF
>TRBV10-3|TRBJ2-7
CANRREDTYEQYF
>TRBV5-6|TRBJ2-2
CASTIKLGPNTGELFF
>TRBV27|TRBJ2-4
CASSLTNREGVLENIQYF
>TRBV2|TRBJ2-1
CASRDTGNNEQFF
>TRBV7-9|TRBJ1-2
CASSPWELGGYYGYTF
>TRBV28|TRBJ1-1
CASSFQGGAFF
>TRBV19|TRBJ2-3
CASSISSGSTDTQYF
>TRBV7-9|TRBJ2-2
CASRKPGQVATGELFF
>TRBV28|TRBJ2-5
CASLGEEETQYF
>TRBV5-1|TRBJ2-2
CASSGAIGELFF
>TRBV19|TRBJ2-1
CASNGPYNEQFF
>TRBV9|TRBJ2-1
CASWNEQFF
>TRBV6-1|TRBJ1-6
CASSADRGGNSPLHF
>TRBV30|TRBJ2-3
CAWKAATDTQYF
>TRBV7-6|TRBJ1-3
CASSLLSGSGNTIYF
>TRBV7-2|TRBJ2-5
CWSETQYF
>TRBV19|TRBJ1-1
CASSIPGQIMNTEAFF
>TRBV28|TRBJ2-2
CASSRGGLAGVRNTGELFF
>TRBV7-9|TRBJ1-1
CASTPGGGSTEAFF
>TRBV2|TRBJ1-1
CASRSPPGQANTEAFF
>TRBV11-3|TRBJ2-1
CASSRGGGTVLYNEQFF
>TRBV7-8|TRBJ2-5
CASTGSLGETQYF
>TRBV9|TRBJ1-1
CASSVVDGPTEAFF
>TRBV6-1|TRBJ2-7
CASRWSGQGPYEQYF
>TRBV6-1|TRBJ2-3
CASSVWQELTDTQYF
>TRBV18|TRBJ1-3
CASSPLKSGGANSGNTIYF
>TRBV9|TRBJ2-7
CASSVVPGDTYEQYF
>TRBV5-6|TRBJ2-5
CASSLEGRRQETQYF
>TRBV2|TRBJ2-1
CASSENGQAYNEQFF
>TRBV5-1|TRBJ1-1
CASSEDSMNTEAFF
>TRBV21-1|TRBJ2-2
CASSKGFRLAGNTGELFF
>TRBV2|TRBJ2-4
CAITGWTQTLVPENIQYF
>TRBV19|TRBJ1-1
CATLQGTGYRNTEAFF
>TRBV28|TRBJ2-5
CASSLTGTGEETQYF